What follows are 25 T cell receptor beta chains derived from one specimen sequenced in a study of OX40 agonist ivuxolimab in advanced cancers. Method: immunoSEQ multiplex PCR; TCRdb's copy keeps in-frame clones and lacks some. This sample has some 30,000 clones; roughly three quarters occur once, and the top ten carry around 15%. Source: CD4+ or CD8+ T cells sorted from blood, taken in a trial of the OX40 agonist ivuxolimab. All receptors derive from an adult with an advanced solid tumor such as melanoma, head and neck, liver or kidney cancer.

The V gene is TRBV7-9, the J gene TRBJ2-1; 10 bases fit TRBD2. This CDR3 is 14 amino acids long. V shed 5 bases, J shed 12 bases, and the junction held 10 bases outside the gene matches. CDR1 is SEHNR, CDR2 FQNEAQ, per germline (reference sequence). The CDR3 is CASSPSSGGAWQFF. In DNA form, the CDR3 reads TGTGCCAGCAGCCCCTCGAGCGGGGGGGCGTGGCAGTTCTTC.

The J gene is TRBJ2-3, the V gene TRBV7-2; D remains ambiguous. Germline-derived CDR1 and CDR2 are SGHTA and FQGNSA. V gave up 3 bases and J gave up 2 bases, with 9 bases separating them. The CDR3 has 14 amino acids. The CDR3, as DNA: TGTGCCAGCAGCTTGGTTGCCACCACAGATACGCAGTATTTT. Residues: CASSLVATTDTQYF.

The CDR3: CASSTSGAVLPYEQYF. The CDR3 DNA follows: TGTGCCAGTAGTACTAGCGGGGCTGTTCTCCCCTACGAGCAGTACTTC. V is TRBV19 and J is TRBJ2-7; 9 nucleotides align to TRBD2. Germline CDR1 and CDR2: LNHDA and SQIVND (reference sequence). This CDR3 has 16 residues. Unmatched junction bases numbered 9, after V lost 4 bases and J lost 2 bases.

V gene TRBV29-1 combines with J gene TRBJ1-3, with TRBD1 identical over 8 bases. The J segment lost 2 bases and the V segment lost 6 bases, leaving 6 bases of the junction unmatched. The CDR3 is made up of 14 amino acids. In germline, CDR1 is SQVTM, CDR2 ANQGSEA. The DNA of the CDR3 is TGCAGCGTGACGACAGGGGCGGCTGGAAACACCATATATTTT. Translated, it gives CSVTTGAAGNTIYF. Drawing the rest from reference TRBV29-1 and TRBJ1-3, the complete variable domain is SAVISQKPSRDICQRGTSLTIQCQVDSQVTMMFWYRQQPGQSLTLIATANQGSEATYESGFVIDKFPISRPNLTFSTLTVSNMSPEDSSIYLCSVTTGAAGNTIYFGEGSWLTVV.

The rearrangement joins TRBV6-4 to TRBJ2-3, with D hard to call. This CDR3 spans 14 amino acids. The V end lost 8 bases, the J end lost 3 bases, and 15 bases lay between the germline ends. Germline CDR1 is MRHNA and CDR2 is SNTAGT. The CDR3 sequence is CASSREIRTDTQYF. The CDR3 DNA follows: TGTGCCAGCTCCCGAGAGATCAGGACAGATACGCAGTATTTT.

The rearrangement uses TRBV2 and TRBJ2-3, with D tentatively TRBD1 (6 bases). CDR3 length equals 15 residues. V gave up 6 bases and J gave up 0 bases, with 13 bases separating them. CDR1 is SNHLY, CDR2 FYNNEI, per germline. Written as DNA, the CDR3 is TGTGCCAGCAGCCAAGTGGGGGCTAGCACAGATACGCAGTATTTT. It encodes CASSQVGASTDTQYF.

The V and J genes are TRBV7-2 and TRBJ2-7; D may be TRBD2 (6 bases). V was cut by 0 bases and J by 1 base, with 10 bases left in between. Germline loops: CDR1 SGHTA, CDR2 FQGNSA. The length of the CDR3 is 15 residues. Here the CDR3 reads CASSLAGGASYEQYF. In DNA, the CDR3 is TGTGCCAGCAGCTTAGCGGGCGGGGCGTCCTACGAGCAGTACTTC.

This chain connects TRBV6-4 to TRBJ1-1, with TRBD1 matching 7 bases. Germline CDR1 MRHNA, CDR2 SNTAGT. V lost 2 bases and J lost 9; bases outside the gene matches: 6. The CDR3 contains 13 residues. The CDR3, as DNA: TGTGCCAGCAGTGACACGACAGGGTGGCAAGCTTTCTTT. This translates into CASSDTTGWQAFF.

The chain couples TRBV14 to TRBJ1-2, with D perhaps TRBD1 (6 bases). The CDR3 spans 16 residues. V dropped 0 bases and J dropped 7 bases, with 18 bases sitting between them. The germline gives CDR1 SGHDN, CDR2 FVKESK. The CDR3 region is CASSQDLGALGVGYTF. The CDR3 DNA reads TGTGCCAGCAGCCAAGATCTGGGGGCGCTGGGAGTTGGCTACACCTTC.

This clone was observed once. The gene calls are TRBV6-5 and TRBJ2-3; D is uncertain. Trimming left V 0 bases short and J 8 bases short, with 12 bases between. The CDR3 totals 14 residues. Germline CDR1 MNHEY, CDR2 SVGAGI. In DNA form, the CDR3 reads TGTGCCAGCAGTTACTCGCTAGAGCGCGGTACGCAGTATTTT. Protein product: CASSYSLERGTQYF.

This CDR3 is CASSITVRGYEQYF. DNA for the CDR3: TGTGCCAGTAGTATAACCGTCAGGGGCTACGAGCAGTACTTC. The chain is built from TRBV19 and TRBJ2-5; weak D call: TRBD1 (6 bases). The end of the DNA aligns better with TRBJ2-7, so the J call may be wrong. The germline CDR1 and CDR2 sequences are LNHDA and SQIVND (reference sequence). This CDR3 has 14 residues.

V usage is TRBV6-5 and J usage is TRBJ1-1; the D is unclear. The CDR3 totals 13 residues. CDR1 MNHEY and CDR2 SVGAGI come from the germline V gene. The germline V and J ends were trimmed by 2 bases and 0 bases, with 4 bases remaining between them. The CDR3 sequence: CASSYNMNTEAFF. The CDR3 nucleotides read TGTGCCAGCAGTTACAACATGAACACTGAAGCTTTCTTT.

The CDR3 DNA reads TGTGCCAGCTCACCGGTGAACGGGGAAGGGGAAAAACTGTTTTTT. It yields the protein CASSPVNGEGEKLFF. This sequence joins TRBV18 and TRBJ1-4; D is undetermined. There are 15 residues in the CDR3. Trimming cost V 3 bases and J 8 bases, with 16 bases left between them. The germline gives CDR1 KGHSH, CDR2 LQKENI.

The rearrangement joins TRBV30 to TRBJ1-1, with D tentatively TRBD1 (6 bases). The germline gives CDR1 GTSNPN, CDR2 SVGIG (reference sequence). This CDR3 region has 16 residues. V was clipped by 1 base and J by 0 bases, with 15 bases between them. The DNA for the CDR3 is TGTGCCTGGAGTGGTAGGGGGGGACGCATGAACACTGAAGCTTTCTTT. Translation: CAWSGRGGRMNTEAFF. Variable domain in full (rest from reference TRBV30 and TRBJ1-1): SQTIHQWPATLVQPVGSPLSLECTVEGTSNPNLYWYRQAAGRGLQLLFYSVGIGQISSEVPQNLSASRPQDRQFILSSKKLLLSDSGFYLCAWSGRGGRMNTEAFFGQGTRLTVV.

CDR3 in DNA: TGTGCCAGCAGGAGAGACCCGAGCTCCTACAATGAGCAGTTCTTC. It encodes CASRRDPSSYNEQFF. The V gene is TRBV7-6, the J gene TRBJ2-1; D gene ambiguous. Looked up from germline, CDR1 is SGHVS and CDR2 is FNYEAQ. This CDR3 region has 15 residues. Trimming pared 6 bases from V and 0 bases from J, leaving 12 bases between.

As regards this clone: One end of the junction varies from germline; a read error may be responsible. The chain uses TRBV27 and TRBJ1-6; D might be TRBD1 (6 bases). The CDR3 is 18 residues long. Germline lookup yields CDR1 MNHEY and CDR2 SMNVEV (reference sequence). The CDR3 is CASRKDRTLSSYNPPLHF. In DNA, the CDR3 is TGTGCCAGCAGAAAAGACAGGACCCTGAGCTCCTATAATCCACCCCTCCACTTT.

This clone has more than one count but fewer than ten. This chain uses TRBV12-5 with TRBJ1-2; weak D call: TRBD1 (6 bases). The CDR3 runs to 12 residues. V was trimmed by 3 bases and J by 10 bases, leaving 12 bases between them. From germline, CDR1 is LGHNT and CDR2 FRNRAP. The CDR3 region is CASGFGRTVYTF. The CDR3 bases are TGTGCTAGTGGTTTTGGAAGGACAGTCTACACCTTC.

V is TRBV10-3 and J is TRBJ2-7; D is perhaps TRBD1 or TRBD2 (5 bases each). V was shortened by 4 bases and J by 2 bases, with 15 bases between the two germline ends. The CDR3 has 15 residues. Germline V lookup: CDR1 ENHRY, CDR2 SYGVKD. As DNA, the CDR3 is TGTGCCATCAGTGCAGCAGTTCGGGGCACCTACGAGCAGTACTTC. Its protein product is CAISAAVRGTYEQYF.

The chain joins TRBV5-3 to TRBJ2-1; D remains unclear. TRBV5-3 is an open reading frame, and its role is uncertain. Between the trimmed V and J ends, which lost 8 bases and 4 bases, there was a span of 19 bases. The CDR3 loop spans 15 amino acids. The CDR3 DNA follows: TGTGCCAGCAGCCCCTGGGTAGTTACTTACAATGAGCAGTTCTTC. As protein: CASSPWVVTYNEQFF.

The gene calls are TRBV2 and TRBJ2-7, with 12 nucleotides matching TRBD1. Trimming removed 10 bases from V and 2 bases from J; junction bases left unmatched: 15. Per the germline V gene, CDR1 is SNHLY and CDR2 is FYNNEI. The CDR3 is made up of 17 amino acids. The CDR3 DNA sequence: TGTGCCATCCCTCACCTGGGGACAGGGGGCGAAGCCTACGAGCAGTACTTC. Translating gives CAIPHLGTGGEAYEQYF.

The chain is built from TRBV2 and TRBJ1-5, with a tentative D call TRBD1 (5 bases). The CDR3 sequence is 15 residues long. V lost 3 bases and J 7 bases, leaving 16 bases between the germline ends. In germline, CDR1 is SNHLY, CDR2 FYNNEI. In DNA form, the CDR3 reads TGTGCCAGCAGTGAGGAATGGGGGAAGGGACAGCCCCAGCATTTT. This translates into CASSEEWGKGQPQHF.

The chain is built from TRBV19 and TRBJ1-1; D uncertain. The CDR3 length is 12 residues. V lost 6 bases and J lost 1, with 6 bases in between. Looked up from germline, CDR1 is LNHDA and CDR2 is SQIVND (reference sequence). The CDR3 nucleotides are TGTGCCAGTAGACAGCCGAACACTGAAGCTTTCTTT. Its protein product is CASRQPNTEAFF.

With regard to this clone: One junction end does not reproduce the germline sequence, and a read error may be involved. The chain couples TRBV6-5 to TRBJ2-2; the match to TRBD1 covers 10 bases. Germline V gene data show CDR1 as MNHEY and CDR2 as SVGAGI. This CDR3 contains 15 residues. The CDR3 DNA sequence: TGTGCCAGCAGCCTGGGACAGGGGAACTCCGGGGAGCTGTTTTTT. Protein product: CASSLGQGNSGELFF.

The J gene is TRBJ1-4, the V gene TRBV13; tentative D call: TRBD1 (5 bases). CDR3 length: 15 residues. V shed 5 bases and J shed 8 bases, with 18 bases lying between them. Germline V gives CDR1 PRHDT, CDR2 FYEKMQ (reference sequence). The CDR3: CASSPKGQGYEKLFF. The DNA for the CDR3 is TGTGCCAGCAGCCCCAAGGGGCAGGGATACGAAAAACTGTTTTTT.

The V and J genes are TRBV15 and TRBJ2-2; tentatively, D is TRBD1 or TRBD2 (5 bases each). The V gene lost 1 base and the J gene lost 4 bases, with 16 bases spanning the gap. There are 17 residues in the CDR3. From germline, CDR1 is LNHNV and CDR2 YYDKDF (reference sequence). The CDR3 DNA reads TGTGCCACCAGCAGAGGGGACCGTATGGGGGTCACCGGGGAGCTGTTTTTT. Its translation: CATSRGDRMGVTGELFF.